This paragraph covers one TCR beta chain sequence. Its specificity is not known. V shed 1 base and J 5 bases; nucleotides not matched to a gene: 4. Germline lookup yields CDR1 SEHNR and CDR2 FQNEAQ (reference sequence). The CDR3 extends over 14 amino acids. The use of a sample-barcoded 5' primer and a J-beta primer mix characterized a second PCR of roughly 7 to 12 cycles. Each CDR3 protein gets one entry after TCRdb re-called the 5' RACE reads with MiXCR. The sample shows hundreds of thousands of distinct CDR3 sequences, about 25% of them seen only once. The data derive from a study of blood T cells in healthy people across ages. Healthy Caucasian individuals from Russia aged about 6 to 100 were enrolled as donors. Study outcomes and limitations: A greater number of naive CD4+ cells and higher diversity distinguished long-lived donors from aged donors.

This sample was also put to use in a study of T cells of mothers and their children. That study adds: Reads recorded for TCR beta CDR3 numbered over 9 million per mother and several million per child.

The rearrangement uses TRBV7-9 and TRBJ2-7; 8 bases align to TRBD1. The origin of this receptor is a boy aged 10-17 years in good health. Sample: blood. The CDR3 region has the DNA TGTGCCAGCAGCTTAGTGACAGGGGTCGACGAGCAGTACTTC. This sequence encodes CASSLVTGVDEQYF.